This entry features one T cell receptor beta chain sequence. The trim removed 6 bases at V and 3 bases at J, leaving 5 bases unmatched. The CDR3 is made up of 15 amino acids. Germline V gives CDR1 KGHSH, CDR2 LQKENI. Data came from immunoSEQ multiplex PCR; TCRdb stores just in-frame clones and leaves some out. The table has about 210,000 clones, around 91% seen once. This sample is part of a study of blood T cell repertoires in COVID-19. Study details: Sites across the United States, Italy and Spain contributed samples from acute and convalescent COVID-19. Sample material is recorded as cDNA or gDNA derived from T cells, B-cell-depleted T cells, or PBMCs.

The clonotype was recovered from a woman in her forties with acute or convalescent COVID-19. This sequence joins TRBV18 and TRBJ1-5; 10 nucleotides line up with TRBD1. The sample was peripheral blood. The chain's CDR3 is CASSPGQGLNQPQHF. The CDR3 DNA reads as TGTGCCAGCTCCCCGGGACAGGGGCTCAATCAGCCCCAGCATTTT.